This T cell receptor (beta chain) was recorded in a study of response to subunit inactivated influenza vaccine. Study conclusions and caveats: Seasonal influenza vaccination, on each occasion, was suggested by the authors to recruit few new T cells.

From the RT-PCR reads, TCRdb called clonotypes with MiXCR, one entry per CDR3 protein. The sample contains 600,000 to 700,000 distinct CDR3 sequences, 12% to 15% of which appear only once. Between the trimmed V and J ends, which lost 0 bases and 1 base, there was a span of 12 bases. The CDR3 extends over 16 amino acids. CDR1 is SGHRS, CDR2 YFSETQ, per germline. This clonotype came up a few times. Its antigen is unknown. The sample here was PBMCs from blood, taken less than 15 days before vaccination. This chain links TRBV5-1 with TRBJ2-3; D is undetermined. This clonotype was sampled from a man in his fifties who received an inactivated influenza vaccine. The CDR3 is CASSLVLGSGTDTQYF. CDR3 DNA: TGCGCCAGCAGCTTGGTTTTGGGTTCCGGCACAGATACGCAGTATTTT.